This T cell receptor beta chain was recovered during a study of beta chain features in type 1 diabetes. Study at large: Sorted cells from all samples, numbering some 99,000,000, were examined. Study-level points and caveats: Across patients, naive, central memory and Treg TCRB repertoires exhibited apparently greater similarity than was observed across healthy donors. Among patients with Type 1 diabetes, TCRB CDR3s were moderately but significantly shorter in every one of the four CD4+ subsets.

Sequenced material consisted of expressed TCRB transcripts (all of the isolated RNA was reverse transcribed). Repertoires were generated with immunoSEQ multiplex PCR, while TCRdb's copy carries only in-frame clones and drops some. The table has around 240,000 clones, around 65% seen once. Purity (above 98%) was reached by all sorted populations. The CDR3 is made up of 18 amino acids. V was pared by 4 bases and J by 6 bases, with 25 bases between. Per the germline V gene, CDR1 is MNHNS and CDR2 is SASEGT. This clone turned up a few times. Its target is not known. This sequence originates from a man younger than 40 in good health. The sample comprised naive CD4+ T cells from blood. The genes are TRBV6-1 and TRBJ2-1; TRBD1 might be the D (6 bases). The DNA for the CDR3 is TGTGCCAGCAGTGGATTGACTTGGGACACCAGCCGAGTCAATGAGCAGTTCTTC. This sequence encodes CASSGLTWDTSRVNEQFF.